This TCR beta chain was sequenced during a study of CDR3 diversity in severe acne. V was cut by 3 bases and J by 13 bases, with 7 bases left in between. Germline-derived CDR1 and CDR2 are MRHNA and SNTAGT. The CDR3 sequence is 10 residues long. TCRdb independently ran MiXCR on the PCR reads; one entry per CDR3 protein. Counted here are more than 80,000 distinct CDR3 sequences, 45% to 50% occurring once; the ten biggest clones make up around a tenth. This TCR was recovered from a male donor with severe acne vulgaris. Sequenced: blood. This chain joins TRBV6-4 and TRBJ1-5; D not resolved. CDR3 sequence reads: CASSEPLQHF. Written as DNA, the CDR3 is TGTGCCAGCAGTGAGCCGTTACAGCATTTT.